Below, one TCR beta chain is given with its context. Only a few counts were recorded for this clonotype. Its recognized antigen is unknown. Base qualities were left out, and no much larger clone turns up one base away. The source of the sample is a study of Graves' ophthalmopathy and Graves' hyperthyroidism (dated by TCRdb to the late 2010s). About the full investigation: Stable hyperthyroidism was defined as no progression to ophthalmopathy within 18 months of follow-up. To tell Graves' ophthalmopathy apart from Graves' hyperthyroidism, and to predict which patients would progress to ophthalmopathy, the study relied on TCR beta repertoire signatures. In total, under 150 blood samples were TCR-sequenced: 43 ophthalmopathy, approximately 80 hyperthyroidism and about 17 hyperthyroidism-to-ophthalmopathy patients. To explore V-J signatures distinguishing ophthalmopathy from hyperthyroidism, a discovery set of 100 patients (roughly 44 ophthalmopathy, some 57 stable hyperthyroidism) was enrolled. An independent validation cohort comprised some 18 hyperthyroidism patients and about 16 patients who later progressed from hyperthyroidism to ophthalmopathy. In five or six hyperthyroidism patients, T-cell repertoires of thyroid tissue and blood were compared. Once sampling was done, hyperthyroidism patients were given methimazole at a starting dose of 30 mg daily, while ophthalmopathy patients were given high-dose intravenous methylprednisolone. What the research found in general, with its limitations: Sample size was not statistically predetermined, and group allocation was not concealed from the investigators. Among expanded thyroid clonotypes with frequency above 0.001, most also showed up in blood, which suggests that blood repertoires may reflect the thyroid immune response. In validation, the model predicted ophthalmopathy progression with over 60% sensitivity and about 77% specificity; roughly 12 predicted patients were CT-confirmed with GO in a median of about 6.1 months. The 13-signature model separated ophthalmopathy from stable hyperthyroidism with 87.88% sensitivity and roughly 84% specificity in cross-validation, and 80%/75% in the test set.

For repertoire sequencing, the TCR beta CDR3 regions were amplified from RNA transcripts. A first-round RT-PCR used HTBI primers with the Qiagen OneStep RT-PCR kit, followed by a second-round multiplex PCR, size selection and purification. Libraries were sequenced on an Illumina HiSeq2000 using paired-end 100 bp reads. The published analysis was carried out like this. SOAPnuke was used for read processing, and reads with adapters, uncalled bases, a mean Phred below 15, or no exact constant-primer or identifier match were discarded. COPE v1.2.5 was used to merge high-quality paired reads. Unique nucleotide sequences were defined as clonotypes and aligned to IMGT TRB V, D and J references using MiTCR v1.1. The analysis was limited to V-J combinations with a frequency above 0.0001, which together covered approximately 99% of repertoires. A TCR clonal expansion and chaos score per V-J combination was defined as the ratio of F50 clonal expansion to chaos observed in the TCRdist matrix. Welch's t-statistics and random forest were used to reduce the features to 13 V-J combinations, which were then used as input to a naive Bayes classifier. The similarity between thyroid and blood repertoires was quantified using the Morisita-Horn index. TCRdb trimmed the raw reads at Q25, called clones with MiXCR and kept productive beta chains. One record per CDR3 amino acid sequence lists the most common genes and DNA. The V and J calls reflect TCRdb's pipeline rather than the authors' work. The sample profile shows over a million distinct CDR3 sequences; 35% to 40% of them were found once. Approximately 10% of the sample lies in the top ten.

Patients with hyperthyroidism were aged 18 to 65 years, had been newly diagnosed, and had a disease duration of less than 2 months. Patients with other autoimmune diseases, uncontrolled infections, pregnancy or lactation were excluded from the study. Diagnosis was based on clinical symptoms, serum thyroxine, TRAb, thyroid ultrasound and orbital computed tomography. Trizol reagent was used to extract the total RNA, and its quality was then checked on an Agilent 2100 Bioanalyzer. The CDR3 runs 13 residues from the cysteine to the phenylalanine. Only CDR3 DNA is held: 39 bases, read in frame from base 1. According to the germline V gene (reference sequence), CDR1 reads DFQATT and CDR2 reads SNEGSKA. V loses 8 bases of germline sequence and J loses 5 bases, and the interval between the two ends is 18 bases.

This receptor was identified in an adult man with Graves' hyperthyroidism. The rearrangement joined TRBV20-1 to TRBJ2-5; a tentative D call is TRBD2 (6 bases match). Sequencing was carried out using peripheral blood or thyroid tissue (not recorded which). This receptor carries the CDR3 CSTQRGREETQYF. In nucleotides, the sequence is TGCAGTACTCAGAGGGGTCGGGAGGAGACCCAGTACTTC.